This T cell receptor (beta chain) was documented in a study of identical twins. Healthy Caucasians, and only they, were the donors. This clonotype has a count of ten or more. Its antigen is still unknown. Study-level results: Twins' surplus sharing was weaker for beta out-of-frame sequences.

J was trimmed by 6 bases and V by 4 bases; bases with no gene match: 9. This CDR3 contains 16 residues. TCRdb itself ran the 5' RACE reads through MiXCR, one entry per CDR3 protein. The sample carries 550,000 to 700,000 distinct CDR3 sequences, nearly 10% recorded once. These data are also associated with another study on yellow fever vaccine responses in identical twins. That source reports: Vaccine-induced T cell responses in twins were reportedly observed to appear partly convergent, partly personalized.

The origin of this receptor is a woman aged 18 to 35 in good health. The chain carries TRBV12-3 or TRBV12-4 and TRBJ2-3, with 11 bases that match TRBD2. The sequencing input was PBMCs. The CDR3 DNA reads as TGTGCCAGCAGTTATAGACAAGGGACTAGCGGTGATACGCAGTATTTT. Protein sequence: CASSYRQGTSGDTQYF.